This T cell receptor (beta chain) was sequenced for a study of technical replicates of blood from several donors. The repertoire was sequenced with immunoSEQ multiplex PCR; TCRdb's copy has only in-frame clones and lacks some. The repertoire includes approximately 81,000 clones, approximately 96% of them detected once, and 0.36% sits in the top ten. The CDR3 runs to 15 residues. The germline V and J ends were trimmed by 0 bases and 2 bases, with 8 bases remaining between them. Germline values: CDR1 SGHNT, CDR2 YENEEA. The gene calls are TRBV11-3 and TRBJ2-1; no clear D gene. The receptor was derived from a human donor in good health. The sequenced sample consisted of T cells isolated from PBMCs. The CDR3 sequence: CASSLDRGTYNEQFF. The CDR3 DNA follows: TGTGCCAGCAGCTTAGACAGAGGCACCTACAATGAGCAGTTCTTC.